These 20 T cell receptor beta chains came from one sample sequenced in a study of vaccination effects on CD4 cells after COVID-19. Profiled with immunoSEQ multiplex PCR; TCRdb holds only in-frame clones, not every one. The sample consists of about 73,000 clones, around 70% of them appearing once. For these receptors, no antigen is known. A 10-day culture period preceded the isolation of CD4+ T cells. Subjects were given two BNT162b2 or mRNA-1273 vaccine doses. The sequencing used CD4+ T cells from PBMCs cultured without peptide, collected after COVID-19 vaccination. All receptors come from a human donor who received a COVID-19 vaccine.

The DNA for the CDR3 is TGTGCCAGCAGTGAAAGGACAGGGTATGCTTTCTTT. Protein sequence: CASSERTGYAFF. V usage is TRBV6-1 and J usage is TRBJ1-1; 8 bases align to TRBD1. After removal of 2 bases from V and 11 bases from J, the junction contained 4 bases not matched to a gene. This CDR3 is 12 amino acids long. Germline assignment: CDR1 MNHNS and CDR2 SASEGT.

The rearrangement links TRBV6-2 or TRBV6-3 to TRBJ1-5, with D possibly TRBD1 on 6 matching bases. V lost 2 bases and J 1 base, leaving 24 bases between the germline ends. The CDR3 has 20 amino acids. Germline V gene lookup returns CDR1 MNHEY and CDR2 SVGEGT. Here the CDR3 reads CASSYERGAGVDWSNQPQHF. CDR3 DNA sequence: TGTGCCAGCAGTTACGAGAGGGGGGCAGGGGTAGATTGGAGCAATCAGCCCCAGCATTTT.

The rearrangement joins TRBV14 to TRBJ2-7, with 9 bases fitting TRBD1. After removal of 4 bases from V and 6 bases from J, the junction contained 10 bases not matched to a gene. This CDR3 has 15 residues. Per the germline V gene, CDR1 is SGHDN and CDR2 is FVKESK. CDR3 protein: CASSPPGQGYLEQYV. In DNA form, the CDR3 reads TGTGCCAGCAGCCCTCCGGGACAGGGATACCTCGAGCAGTACGTC.

This clone was observed once. This chain links TRBV9 with TRBJ2-1; 8 bases line up with TRBD2. This CDR3 comprises 15 residues. The ends lost 0 bases at V and 5 bases at J; junction bases unmatched: 4. Germline V gene lookup returns CDR1 SGDLS and CDR2 YYNGEE. The CDR3, as DNA: TGTGCCAGCAGCGTAGCGACTAGCGCCAACAATGAGCAGTTCTTC. Protein: CASSVATSANNEQFF.

The chain recombines TRBV5-5 with TRBJ1-2, with 7 positions matching TRBD1. CDR1 is SGHKS, CDR2 YYEKEE, per germline (reference sequence). This CDR3 contains 20 residues. Trimming at V came to 5 bases and at J to 2 bases, leaving 24 bases not matched to a gene. The CDR3 spells CASRQVRLDRGQVRNYGYTF. The CDR3 DNA follows: TGTGCCAGCAGGCAAGTGCGCCTTGACCGCGGACAGGTCAGAAACTATGGCTACACCTTC.

The J gene is TRBJ2-7, the V gene TRBV25-1; TRBD1 agrees at 11 bases. V lost 8 bases and J lost 3; bases outside the gene matches: 18. CDR1 is MGHDK and CDR2 is SYGVNS in the germline V gene. This CDR3 region has 18 residues. CDR3 DNA sequence: TGTGCCAGCGGTTATTTTGGGACAGGGGGTCACCTTTACTACGAGCAGTACGTC. Amino acid sequence: CASGYFGTGGHLYYEQYV.

This sequence joins TRBV18 and TRBJ1-6; TRBD1 matches at 8 bases. The V and J ends lost 5 bases and 10 bases, in that order; junction bases with no gene match: 10. Germline-derived CDR1 and CDR2 are KGHSH and LQKENI. The CDR3 covers 15 residues. In DNA, the CDR3 is TGTGCCAGCTCATTGACAGGGGATGGGAGCTCACCCCTCCACTTT. Its protein product is CASSLTGDGSSPLHF.

The chain links TRBV19 to TRBJ1-5, with D unclear. V was shortened by 5 bases and J by 6 bases, with 17 bases between the two germline ends. The germline gives CDR1 LNHDA, CDR2 SQIVND (reference sequence). CDR3 length: 15 residues. The CDR3 region is CASSLPGVRTQPQHF. CDR3 DNA: TGTGCCAGTAGTTTACCGGGAGTCCGTACTCAGCCCCAGCATTTT. Variable domain in full (rest from reference TRBV19 and TRBJ1-5): DGGITQSPKYLFRKEGQNVTLSCEQNLNHDAMYWYRQDPGQGLRLIYYSQIVNDFQKGDIAEGYSVSREKKESFPLTVTSAQKNPTAFYLCASSLPGVRTQPQHFGDGTRLSIL.

V is TRBV19 and J is TRBJ1-2; 11 bases fit TRBD1. The CDR3 runs to 16 residues. The V gene end was trimmed by 3 bases and the J gene end by 6 bases; junction bases not matched to a gene: 9. From germline, CDR1 is LNHDA and CDR2 SQIVND (reference sequence). This CDR3 is CASSIFGDRGNHGYTF. The CDR3 coding sequence is TGTGCCAGTAGTATCTTCGGGGACAGGGGGAATCATGGCTACACCTTC.

The gene calls are TRBV18 and TRBJ2-4, with 8 bases that match TRBD1. From germline, CDR1 is KGHSH and CDR2 LQKENI. The J segment lost 2 bases and the V segment lost 4 bases, leaving 4 bases of the junction unmatched. The CDR3 extends over 15 amino acids. Here the CDR3 reads CASSHRTGSKNIQYF. The CDR3 bases are TGTGCCAGCTCACACAGGACAGGGTCCAAAAACATTCAGTACTTC.

The chain couples TRBV19 to TRBJ1-2; possible D gene TRBD1, 5 bases. Trimming stripped 0 bases from V and 8 bases from J, with 10 bases between. The CDR3 spans 13 residues. CDR1 LNHDA and CDR2 SQIVND come from the germline V gene (reference sequence). The CDR3 sequence is CASSIDRVSGYTF. In DNA form, the CDR3 reads TGTGCCAGTAGTATAGACAGGGTCAGCGGCTACACCTTC.

A word on this clone: Other DNA sequences within the sample encode an identical CDR3. V and J are TRBV5-1 and TRBJ1-5; unclear D gene. Germline V gives CDR1 SGHRS, CDR2 YFSETQ. This CDR3 has 14 amino acids. V was trimmed by 0 bases and J by 4 bases, leaving 8 bases between them. The CDR3 DNA reads TGCGCCAGCAGCTTGGCTGGCGGGAATCAGCCCCAGCATTTT. Translated: CASSLAGGNQPQHF.

This chain links TRBV2 with TRBJ1-5, with D possibly being TRBD1 (5 bases). The V end lost 3 bases, the J end lost 0 bases, and 15 bases lay between the germline ends. Per germline, CDR1 SNHLY and CDR2 FYNNEI. The CDR3 contains 17 residues. The CDR3 here is CASSEAGRANSNQPQHF. The CDR3 DNA sequence: TGTGCCAGCAGTGAGGCAGGGCGAGCTAATAGCAATCAGCCCCAGCATTTT.

CDR3 region: CASIEVDGLNTEAFF. In nucleotides, the CDR3 is TGTGCCAGTATTGAAGTCGACGGACTGAACACTGAAGCTTTCTTT. The chain employs TRBV19 and TRBJ1-1; D remains unclear. The germline V and J ends were trimmed by 7 bases and 0 bases, with 15 bases remaining between them. The CDR3 is made up of 15 amino acids. Germline assignment: CDR1 LNHDA and CDR2 SQIVND (reference sequence).

This clone came up a few times. The chain has TRBV28 and TRBJ1-1, with TRBD1 identical over 7 bases. V shed 3 bases and J 4 bases; nucleotides not matched to a gene: 11. Germline V CDR1 and CDR2: MDHEN, SYDVKM. The CDR3 length is 16 residues. CDR3 residues: CASSFGPTGSTTEAFF. The CDR3 bases are TGTGCCAGCAGTTTCGGTCCGACAGGGAGTACCACTGAAGCTTTCTTT.

J is TRBJ1-1 and V is TRBV30; maybe TRBD1 (6 bases). This CDR3 has 13 residues. Germline loops: CDR1 GTSNPN, CDR2 SVGIG (reference sequence). Between the trimmed V and J ends, which lost 1 base and 5 bases, there was a span of 11 bases. CDR3 sequence: CAWSGTGWTEAFF. The DNA for the CDR3 is TGTGCCTGGAGTGGAACAGGGTGGACTGAAGCTTTCTTT.

V is TRBV2 and J is TRBJ2-7; a possible D gene is TRBD1 (5 bases). The CDR3 totals 14 residues. Germline V gene data show CDR1 as SNHLY and CDR2 as FYNNEI. Trimming stripped 7 bases from V and 3 bases from J, with 16 bases between. The chain's CDR3 is CASTRGQGDYEQYV. The DNA for the CDR3 is TGTGCCAGCACTAGGGGTCAGGGCGACTACGAGCAGTACGTC.

The chain has TRBV7-2 and TRBJ2-1; a weak D match, TRBD2 (5 bases). Trimming stripped 6 bases from V and 6 bases from J, with 18 bases between. Germline V gene lookup returns CDR1 SGHTA and CDR2 FQGNSA. The CDR3 totals 15 residues. CDR3 residues: CASSVPPVGGNEQFF. In DNA, the CDR3 is TGTGCCAGCAGTGTCCCCCCGGTAGGAGGCAATGAGCAGTTCTTC.

The chain carries TRBV4-3 and TRBJ1-2, with 7 bases lining up with TRBD1. The CDR3 extends over 16 amino acids. V was pared by 4 bases and J by 3 bases, with 11 bases of the junction left unmatched. Germline CDR1 is LGHNA and CDR2 is YSLEER. CDR3 sequence reads: CASSLTTGDVDYGYTF. The CDR3 bases are TGCGCCAGCAGCCTAACTACAGGGGATGTGGACTATGGCTACACCTTC.

The rearrangement uses TRBV30 and TRBJ2-2; D is ambiguous. Germline V CDR1 and CDR2: GTSNPN, SVGIG (reference sequence). The CDR3 has 14 amino acids. V was clipped by 3 bases and J by 3 bases, with 11 bases between them. This chain's CDR3 is CAWRSPRDTGELFF. CDR3 DNA sequence: TGTGCCTGGAGGTCCCCTCGGGACACCGGGGAGCTGTTTTTT.